The source of this TCR beta chain is a study of blood T cells in healthy people across ages. Study observations and caveats: Compared with aged donors, long-lived donors showed fewer expanded clones, suggesting selection.

Combining a sample-barcoded 5' primer with a J-beta primer mix, a second PCR ran for 7 to 11 cycles. Each single sample gave us at least 2.5 million CDR3-containing paired-end reads. TCRdb analysed the 5' RACE reads with MiXCR anew, one entry per CDR3 protein. Of 1.8 million or so distinct CDR3 sequences in the sample, around 42% are singletons; the top ten hold roughly 23%. This clonotype turned up a few times. No antigen is known for it. The germline V and J ends were trimmed by 11 bases and 4 bases, with 13 bases remaining between them. The CDR3 loop spans 12 amino acids. The sample comprised blood. V usage is TRBV12-3 or TRBV12-4 and J usage is TRBJ2-3; the D gene could be TRBD1 or TRBD2 (5 bases each). The receptor's source is a human donor in good health. CDR3 loop: CASLGASDTQYF. CDR3 coding DNA: TGTGCCTCCCTCGGGGCTTCAGATACGCAGTATTTT.